This T cell receptor beta chain was recovered during a study of blood T cell repertoires in COVID-19. Some clones are missing from TCRdb's copy, which holds only in-frame ones; the method was immunoSEQ multiplex PCR. The data show around 63,000 clones, 88% seen once. The sequenced sample consisted of peripheral blood. The clonotype originates from a woman in her fifties or sixties with acute or convalescent COVID-19.

CDR3 bases: TGCGCCAGAAAAGGAGAGACTAGCGGGAGGGGGAATAACAATGAGCAGTTCTTC. It encodes CARKGETSGRGNNNEQFF. V is TRBV10-1 and J is TRBJ2-1, with TRBD2 identical over 14 bases. V gave up 9 bases and J gave up 5 bases; unmatched junction bases: 15. The CDR3 sequence is 18 residues long. Germline lookup yields CDR1 WNHNN and CDR2 SYGVQD (reference sequence).